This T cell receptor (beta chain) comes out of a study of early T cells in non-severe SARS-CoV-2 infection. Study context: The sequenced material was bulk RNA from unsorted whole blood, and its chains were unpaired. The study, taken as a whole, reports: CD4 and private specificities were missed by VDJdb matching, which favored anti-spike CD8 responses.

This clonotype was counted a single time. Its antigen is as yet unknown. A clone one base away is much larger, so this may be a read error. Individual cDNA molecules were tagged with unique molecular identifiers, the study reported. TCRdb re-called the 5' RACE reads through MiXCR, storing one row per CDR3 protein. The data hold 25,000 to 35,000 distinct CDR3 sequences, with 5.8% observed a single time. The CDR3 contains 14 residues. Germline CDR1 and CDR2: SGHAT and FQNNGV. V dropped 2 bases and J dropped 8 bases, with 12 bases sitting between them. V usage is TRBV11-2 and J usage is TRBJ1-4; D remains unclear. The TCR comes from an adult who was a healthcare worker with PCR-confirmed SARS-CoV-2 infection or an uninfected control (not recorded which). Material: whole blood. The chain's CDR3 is CASSLRIGGEKLFF. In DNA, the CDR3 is TGTGCCAGCAGCTTAAGGATAGGAGGGGAAAAACTGTTTTTT.